The rows below give T cell receptor beta chains drawn from one sample of a study of tumor-infiltrating lymphocytes in primary liver carcinoma. TCRdb used MiXCR to reprocess the multiplex PCR reads, holding one entry per CDR3 protein. The sample yields fewer than 350,000 distinct CDR3 sequences, less than 70% seen once. The sample was peripheral blood. The receptors here all came from a man in his forties with primary liver carcinoma and hepatitis B virus infection. Each CDR3 is given with its conserved first and last residue. The D gene is left open where the match is weak. Expanded clones are given a class, and other clones once, few, many or no size at all.

cdr3_aa	cdr3_nt	d_call	clone_size	v_call	j_call
CASTPEGRHSSPLHF	TGTGCCAGCACCCCGGAGGGGCGACACTCCTCACCCCTCCACTTT	NA	NA	TRBV5-4	TRBJ1-6
CASSPDTAYNEQLF	TGTGCCAGCAGTCCCGACACCGCCTACAATGAGCAGCTCTTC	NA	NA	TRBV5-4	TRBJ2-1
CASSQEPGMNTEAFF	TGCGCCAGCAGCCAAGAGCCAGGGATGAACACTGAAGCTTTCTTT	NA	many	TRBV4-3	TRBJ1-1
CASSLLSGLACGNEQFF	TGCGCCAGCAGCTTGTTGTCGGGACTAGCATGCGGGAATGAGCAGTTCTTC	TRBD2	NA	TRBV5-1	TRBJ2-1
CASSLTGEDTGDMFF	TGTGCCAGCAGCTTAACAGGGGAGGACACCGGTGATATGTTTTTT	NA	NA	TRBV11-2	TRBJ2-2
CAISETKTSGSTDTQYF	TGTGCCATCAGTGAGACCAAGACTAGCGGGAGTACAGATACGCAGTATTTT	TRBD2	NA	TRBV10-3	TRBJ2-3
CAISPTEMTGELFF	TGTGCCATCAGCCCGACAGAGATGACCGGGGAGCTGTTTTTT	NA	NA	TRBV10-3	TRBJ2-2
CSVNRDLRPETQYF	TGCAGCGTGAACCGGGACCTTAGACCAGAGACCCAGTACTTC	NA	many	TRBV29-1	TRBJ2-5
CASSITTGLAAYEQYF	TGTGCCAGCAGTATAACGACAGGACTAGCCGCCTACGAGCAGTACTTC	TRBD2	many	TRBV6-1	TRBJ2-7
CSVAQGAHEQFF	TGCAGCGTTGCACAGGGGGCACATGAGCAGTTCTTC	TRBD1	many	TRBV29-1	TRBJ2-1
CASSSTGGLAGGLRKNIQYF	TGTGCCAGCAGCTCTACGGGAGGGCTTGCGGGAGGGCTGCGCAAAAACATTCAGTACTTC	TRBD2	NA	TRBV11-1	TRBJ2-4
CASRSRDRAVGLFF	TGTGCCAGCAGATCTCGGGACAGGGCCGTGGGGCTGTTTTTT	TRBD1	NA	TRBV11-2	TRBJ2-2
CASSFLGIYQETQYF	TGTGCCAGCAGTTTTCTCGGGATATACCAAGAGACCCAGTACTTC	NA	few	TRBV6-2/TRBV6-3	TRBJ2-5
CASSLNLDTQYF	TGTGCCAGCAGCCTAAATTTAGATACGCAGTATTTT	NA	NA	TRBV11-2	TRBJ2-3
CASSSLPVSSGQETQYF	TGCGCCAGCAGCTCCCTCCCCGTCAGTTCGGGTCAAGAGACCCAGTACTTC	NA	many	TRBV5-1	TRBJ2-5
CASSLGLRDSPFHF	TGTGCCAGCAGCTTAGGCCTACGGGATTCACCCTTCCACTTT	NA	NA	TRBV11-3	TRBJ1-6
CASSQTPRVNSGNTIYF	TGCGCCAGCAGCCAAACTCCCAGGGTTAACTCTGGAAACACCATATATTTT	NA	few	TRBV5-1	TRBJ1-3
CASTSSYGANVLTF	TGTGCCAGCACATCCTCCTATGGGGCCAACGTCCTGACTTTC	NA	NA	TRBV11-2	TRBJ2-6
CASSLRDSAETQYF	TGTGCCAGCAGCCTCCGGGACAGTGCAGAGACCCAGTACTTC	TRBD1	few	TRBV13	TRBJ2-5
CASSLSAGGREHYF	TGTGCCAGCAGCTTGTCGGCGGGAGGGCGAGAGCATTACTTC	TRBD2	NA	TRBV5-5	TRBJ2-7
CASSRAWEKAQYF	TGTGCCAGCTCGCGGGCCTGGGAAAAGGCCCAGTACTTC	NA	NA	TRBV6-6	TRBJ2-5
CANSWTGSSYNEQFF	TGTGCCAACAGTTGGACAGGGAGCTCCTACAATGAGCAGTTCTTC	TRBD1	NA	TRBV6-5	TRBJ2-1
CASSRDSGSGGIPDTQYF	TGTGCCAGCAGTAGAGATAGCGGGAGTGGGGGCATCCCAGATACGCAGTATTTT	TRBD2	NA	TRBV25-1	TRBJ2-3
CASRTGNTGELFF	TGTGCCAGCAGGACGGGTAACACCGGGGAGCTGTTTTTT	NA	many	TRBV6-6	TRBJ2-2
CANSEINEQFF	TGTGCCAACAGCGAAATCAATGAGCAGTTCTTC	NA	NA	TRBV5-6	TRBJ2-1
CASSEDRETQYF	TGTGCCAGCAGCGAGGACAGGGAGACCCAGTACTTC	TRBD1	NA	TRBV5-4	TRBJ2-5
CASSPESGSPLVQYF	TGTGCCAGCAGCCCCGAAAGTGGGTCGCCCCTGGTGCAGTACTTC	NA	NA	TRBV5-4	TRBJ2-7
CSVRSGNTIYF	TGCAGCGTGCGCTCTGGAAACACCATATATTTT	NA	NA	TRBV29-1	TRBJ1-3
CASSPRGTDTQYF	TGTGCCAGCAGTCCCAGGGGCACAGATACGCAGTATTTT	NA	many	TRBV6-2/TRBV6-3	TRBJ2-3
CAWSVPQGPQHF	TGTGCCTGGAGTGTACCACAGGGGCCCCAGCATTTT	NA	few	TRBV30	TRBJ1-5
CASSQGDRGPEAFF	TGCGCCAGCAGCCAAGGGGACAGGGGACCTGAAGCTTTCTTT	TRBD1	many	TRBV4-1	TRBJ1-1
CASRDRGYEQNF	TGTGCCAGCAGGGACAGGGGCTACGAGCAGAACTTC	TRBD1	NA	TRBV6-1	TRBJ2-7
CASSYNGRAAGELFF	TGTGCCAGCAGTTACAACGGGAGGGCCGCCGGGGAGCTGTTTTTT	TRBD2	many	TRBV6-5	TRBJ2-2
CASQREGNEQFF	TGTGCCAGCCAGCGGGAGGGCAATGAGCAGTTCTTC	TRBD2	many	TRBV6-5	TRBJ2-1
CASSLESASGGRYNEQFF	TGTGCCAGCAGCTTAGAGTCGGCTAGCGGAGGACGCTACAATGAGCAGTTCTTC	TRBD2	many	TRBV11-2	TRBJ2-1
CASSLILGDQPQHF	TGTGCCAGCAGTTTAATTCTGGGTGATCAGCCCCAGCATTTT	NA	NA	TRBV12-3/TRBV12-4	TRBJ1-5
CASSHWEYEQLF	TGTGCCAGCAGTCATTGGGAGTATGAGCAGCTCTTC	NA	NA	TRBV6-2/TRBV6-3	TRBJ2-1
CSLGLAGASYEQYF	TGCAGTCTTGGACTAGCGGGGGCCTCCTACGAGCAGTACTTC	TRBD2	NA	TRBV29-1	TRBJ2-7
CASRDLGQGNSPPHF	TGTGCCAGCAGAGATCTGGGACAGGGGAATTCACCCCCCCACTTT	TRBD1	NA	TRBV11-2	TRBJ1-6
CSVGSGGQTQYF	TGCAGCGTAGGTTCCGGGGGACAGACCCAGTACTTC	NA	many	TRBV29-1	TRBJ2-5
CASSPGGFGANHEQYF	TGTGCCAGCAGCCCGGGGGGGTTCGGGGCAAACCACGAGCAGTACTTC	TRBD2	NA	TRBV28	TRBJ2-7
CASSWASGRYEQYF	TGTGCCAGCAGTTGGGCTAGCGGGAGATACGAGCAGTACTTC	TRBD2	NA	TRBV6-9	TRBJ2-7
CASTSGGSTDTQYF	TGTGCCAGCACTTCGGGAGGAAGCACAGATACGCAGTATTTT	TRBD2	few	TRBV6-1	TRBJ2-3
CASTATRSGELFF	TGTGCCAGCACCGCGACTAGGTCCGGGGAGCTGTTTTTT	NA	NA	TRBV7-9	TRBJ2-2
CSVDGRRGYEQHF	TGCAGCGTTGACGGCAGGAGGGGATACGAGCAGCACTTC	NA	NA	TRBV29-1	TRBJ2-7
CASMVGLGNAEAFF	TGTGCCAGCATGGTGGGTCTGGGGAACGCTGAAGCTTTCTTT	NA	NA	TRBV5-4	TRBJ1-1
CASIYSRVYNEQFF	TGTGCCAGCATTTACAGCCGGGTCTACAATGAGCAGTTCTTC	NA	many	TRBV28	TRBJ2-1